This T cell receptor (beta chain) was recorded in a study of shared clonotypes between healthy human individuals (dated by TCRdb to about 2020). A note on the overall study: The cohort comprised a couple of women and three men aged 18 to 49 years. Per donor, three plates each were used for CD4 naive and CD4 memory, two for CD8 naive, and one for CD8 memory. To estimate repertoire size and how much clonotype sharing occurs between individuals, the study deeply sequenced the blood TCR repertoires of about five healthy adults. To increase sequencing depth and limit assay-specific biases, TCR repertoire library preparation and sequencing were carried out by different laboratories using diverse techniques. Leukapheresis yielded between about 0.9 and 10 billion PBMCs per donor. Summary of the overall study and its limitations: Pairwise subsampling led to the expectation that sequencing depth would affect the degree of clonotype sharing among donors. Sharing across a few donors was observed for around 5% of naive CD4, 3.5% of naive CD8, around 2.5% of memory CD4, and around 0.44% of memory CD8 clonotypes. Compared with non-shared clonotypes, clonotypes shared by all four sorted-subset donors had higher generation probabilities. The genetic and exposure-history diversity represented was limited by the small number of donors. Larger estimated clonotype richness was generally found for naive subsets than for memory subsets. Sampling was restricted to blood, and TCR repertoires in tissue are likely to differ from TCR repertoires in blood. Rarefaction of sorted-subset datasets indicated incomplete sequencing despite the large sequencing depth.

Healthy HIV-negative adults with no recently reported acute infections or vaccinations were included as donors. All donors were Caucasian adults living in Nashville, Tennessee, USA. CD4+ T cells were enriched by magnetic negative selection, after which naive cells were positively selected on CD45RA and the negative fraction was taken as the memory subset. Blood was collected by leukapheresis, and PBMCs were isolated by Ficoll-Histopaque density gradient centrifugation and then cryopreserved in liquid nitrogen vapor phase. Purity and quantity of every magnetically sorted T cell population were checked by analytical flow cytometry. From each sorted fraction, genomic DNA was isolated and quantified by UV absorbance on a Nanodrop 2000c. This clone was counted a single time. Its antigen is unknown. No much larger clonotype is one base removed from it; base qualities were not supplied. Using the deep immunoSEQ assay, multiplex PCR amplified TCR CDR3 regions from genomic DNA. Extracted genomic DNA from each cell subset was distributed evenly across all wells of several immunoSEQ 96-well plates, and each plate was treated as a replicate. For sorted subsets, each replicate PCR was loaded with approximately 200 ng genomic DNA, equivalent to 32,000 or so T cell genomes. Purified libraries were measured with a Qubit 3.0 fluorometer, size-checked on a Bioanalyzer 2100, and measured again with the KAPA Library Quantification kit. A separate single-read 150-cycle Illumina NextSeq 550 flow cell was used to sequence each immunoSEQ 96-well plate. In the paper's pipeline: The immunoSEQ output contained only junctional sequences without quality scores, so filtering could not match that applied to full-length reads. To assign V/J genes and CDR3, sequences were annotated against IMGT germline references using PyIR, a Python wrapper for IgBLAST v1.9. Reads were removed for weak V/J assignments (E-value above 1e-6), missing CDR3, stop codons, out-of-frame junctions, or ambiguous translated residues. V3J clonotypes were defined as sequences sharing an identical inferred V gene, J gene, and CDR3 amino acid sequence. To compute the percentage overlap between repertoires, the number of shared unique clonotypes was divided by the size of the smaller repertoire. Repertoire richness was assessed with RTK rarefaction, the Chao1 estimator, and Recon v2.1 estimates of unobserved clonotypes. Generation probabilities were computed with OLGA for all TCRbeta clonotypes obtained by the gDNA method from several donors. Imported from immuneACCESS, the table was reduced by TCRdb to in-frame sequences with V and J called. These copies leave out some clones; in studies compared against another copy, an unresolved V gene accounts for under half, and the cause of the remainder is not known. The V and J calls and clone size are taken from that table; D and trimming were inferred from the DNA. The sample table lists over a million clones, approximately 97% of them with a count of one. The ten largest make up more than 0.9% of the sample.

V is shortened by 2 bases, J by 3 bases, and the region joining them spans 20 bases. CDR1 and CDR2, per the germline V gene, are KGHSH and LQKENI. From the cysteine up to the phenylalanine, the CDR3 has a length of 18 residues. Just the 54-base CDR3 DNA is kept, in frame starting at base 1. This sequence uses TRBV18 and TRBJ1-5, with a weak D call of TRBD1 (6 bases match). Source material: naive CD4+ T cells sorted from blood. The sample's cell subset or site, from its label and the paper: CD45RA+ positively selected. The source is a man aged 25 to 45 in good health. The sequenced DNA is TGTGCCAGCTCACCAAGCTTTGCGAGAGGGGGGCTCAATCAGCCCCAGCATTTT. Its amino acids are CASSPSFARGGLNQPQHF. With all but the CDR3 taken from the reference TRBV18 and TRBJ1-5 genes, the full variable domain is: NAGVMQNPRHLVRRRGQEARLRCSPMKGHSHVYWYRQLPEEGLKFMVYLQKENIIDESGMPKERFSAEFPKEGPSILRIQQVVRGDSAAYFCASSPSFARGGLNQPQHFGDGTRLSIL.